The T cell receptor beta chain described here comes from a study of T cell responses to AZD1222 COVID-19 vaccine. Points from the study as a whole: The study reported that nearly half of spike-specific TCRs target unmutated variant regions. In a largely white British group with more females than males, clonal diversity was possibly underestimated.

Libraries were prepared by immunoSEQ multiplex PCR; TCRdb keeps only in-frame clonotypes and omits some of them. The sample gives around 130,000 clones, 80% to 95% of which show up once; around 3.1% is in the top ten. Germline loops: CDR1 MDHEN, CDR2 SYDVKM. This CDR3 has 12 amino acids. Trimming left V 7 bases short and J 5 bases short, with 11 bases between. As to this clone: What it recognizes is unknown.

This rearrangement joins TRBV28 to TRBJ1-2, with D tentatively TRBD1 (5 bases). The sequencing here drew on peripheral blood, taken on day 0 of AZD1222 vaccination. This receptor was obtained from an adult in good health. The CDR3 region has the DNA TGTGCCAGCACCGCGGGGGGGTATGGCTACACCTTC. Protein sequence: CASTAGGYGYTF.